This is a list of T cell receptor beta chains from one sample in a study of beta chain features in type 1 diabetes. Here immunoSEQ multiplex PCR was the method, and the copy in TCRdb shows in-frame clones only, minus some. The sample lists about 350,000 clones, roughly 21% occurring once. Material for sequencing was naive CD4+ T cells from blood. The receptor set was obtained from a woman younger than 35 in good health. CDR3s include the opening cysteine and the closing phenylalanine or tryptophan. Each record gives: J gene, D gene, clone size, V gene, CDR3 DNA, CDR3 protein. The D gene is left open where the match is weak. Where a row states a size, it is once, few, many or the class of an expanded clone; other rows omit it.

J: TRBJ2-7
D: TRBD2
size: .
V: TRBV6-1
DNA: TGTGCCAGCAGTGAAAGTTGGGGAGGGCCTTGGTACGAGCAGTACTTC
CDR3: CASSESWGGPWYEQYF

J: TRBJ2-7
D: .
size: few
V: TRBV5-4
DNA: TGTGCCAGCAGCTCACGGCGGCAGGGCTTCGAGCAGTACTTC
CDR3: CASSSRRQGFEQYF

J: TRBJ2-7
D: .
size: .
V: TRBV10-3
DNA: TGTGCCATCAGTGTACAGGGTTACGAGCAGTACTTC
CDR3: CAISVQGYEQYF

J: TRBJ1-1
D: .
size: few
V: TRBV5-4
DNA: TGTGCCAGCAGCTTTGGTCCCAGAAGCGGGTCTGAAGCTTTCTTT
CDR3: CASSFGPRSGSEAFF

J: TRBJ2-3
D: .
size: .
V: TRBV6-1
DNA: TGTGCCAGCAGTGACCCGGGGTTTAGCACAGATACGCAGTATTTT
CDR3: CASSDPGFSTDTQYF

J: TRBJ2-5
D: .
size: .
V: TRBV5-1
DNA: TGCGCCAGCAGCTTGGCCGGGAAGACCCAGTACTTC
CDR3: CASSLAGKTQYF

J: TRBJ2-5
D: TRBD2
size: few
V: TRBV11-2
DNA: TGTGCCAGCAGCTTCGGGGGGATTAGCGAGACCCAGTACTTC
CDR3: CASSFGGISETQYF

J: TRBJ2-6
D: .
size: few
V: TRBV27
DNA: TGTGCCAGCAGTTCCCAGGGCTCTGGGGCCAACGTCCTGACTTTC
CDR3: CASSSQGSGANVLTF

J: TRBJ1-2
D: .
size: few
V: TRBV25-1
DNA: TGTGCCAGCTATGGGCAGGGCGAGAGCTATGGCTACACCTTC
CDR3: CASYGQGESYGYTF

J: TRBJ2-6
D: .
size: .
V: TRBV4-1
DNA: TGCGCCAGCAGCCAAGGGCGGCTACTCTCTGGGGCCAACGTCCTGACTTTC
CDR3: CASSQGRLLSGANVLTF

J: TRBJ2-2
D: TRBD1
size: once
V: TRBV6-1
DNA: TGTGCCAGCAGCTTGACAGGGACGAACACCGGGGAGCTGTTTTTT
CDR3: CASSLTGTNTGELFF

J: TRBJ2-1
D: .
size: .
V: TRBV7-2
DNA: TGTGCCAGCAGCTACGGGGGCTCCTACAATGAGCAGTTCTTC
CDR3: CASSYGGSYNEQFF

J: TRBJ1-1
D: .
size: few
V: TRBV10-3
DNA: TGTGCCATCAGTGAGTCGGGCGGGGGCGAAGCTTTCTTT
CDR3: CAISESGGGEAFF

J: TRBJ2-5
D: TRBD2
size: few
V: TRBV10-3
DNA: TGTGCCATCAGTGATCCTAGCGGGAGGACAGAGACCCAGTACTTC
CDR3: CAISDPSGRTETQYF

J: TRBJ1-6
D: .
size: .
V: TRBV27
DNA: TGTGCCAGCAGTTCTTACAGGCTCTCCTATAATTCACCCCTCCACTTT
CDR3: CASSSYRLSYNSPLHF

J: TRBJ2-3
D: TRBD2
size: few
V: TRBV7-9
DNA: TGTGCCACCGGGACTACCACAGATACGCAGTATTTT
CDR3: CATGTTTDTQYF

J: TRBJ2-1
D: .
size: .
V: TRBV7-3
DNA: TGTGCTAGCAGTTTTCAGGGGGGCGGTTACAATGAGCAGTTCTTC
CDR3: CASSFQGGGYNEQFF

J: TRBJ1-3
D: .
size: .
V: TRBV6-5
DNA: TGTGCCAGCAGTTACTCTTTGAGTGGCACCATATATTTT
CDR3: CASSYSLSGTIYF

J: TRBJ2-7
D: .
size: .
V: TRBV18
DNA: TGTGCCAGCTCACCATCGATTCGGTCCGACTCCTACGAGCAGTACTTC
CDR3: CASSPSIRSDSYEQYF

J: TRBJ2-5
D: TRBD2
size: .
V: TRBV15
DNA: TGTGCCACCAGCAGAGATAGAAGCGGGGGGACCAAGGAGACCCAGTACTTC
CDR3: CATSRDRSGGTKETQYF

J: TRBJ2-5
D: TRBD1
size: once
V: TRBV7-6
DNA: TGTGCCAGCAGCTTAAACAGGGGGGAGACCCAGTACTTC
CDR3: CASSLNRGETQYF

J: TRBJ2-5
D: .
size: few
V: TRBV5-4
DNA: TGTGCCAGCAGCTACCCGGGAGAACAAGAGACCCAGTACTTC
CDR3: CASSYPGEQETQYF